This is a list of T cell receptor beta chains from one sample in a study of T cell repertoires in cytomegalovirus infection. TCRdb passed the reads through MiXCR, listing each CDR3 protein once. The repertoire holds some 440,000 distinct CDR3 sequences, approximately 33% seen once, with around 15% in the top ten. Specimen: PBMCs. These receptors originate from a human donor in good health (CMV status not recorded). Some clones in this sample may be carry-over from other donors' samples. The CDR3 runs from the conserved cysteine through the conserved F or W. The D gene is left open where the match is weak. Size is omitted from some rows. Given values are once, few, many or a class for expanded clones.

TRBJ2-3,TRBD2,TRBV4-3,few,TGCGCCAGCAGCCAGGGGACTAGCGGGGTGACAGATACGCAGTATTTT,CASSQGTSGVTDTQYF
TRBJ1-2,-,TRBV5-1,few,TGCGCCAGCAGCTTGGATTTGGCCCCGGGTGGCTACACCTTC,CASSLDLAPGGYTF
TRBJ2-1,TRBD2,TRBV28,many,TGTGCCAGCAGTACGACTAGCGGGGGGGCCGTCAATGAGCAGTTCTTC,CASSTTSGGAVNEQFF
TRBJ1-1,-,TRBV6-1,many,TGTGCCAGCAGTGAAACCCGGACAGCAGGGACGGATGAAGCTTTCTTT,CASSETRTAGTDEAFF
TRBJ2-3,-,TRBV24-1,few,TGTGCCACCAGTGATTCAACGACTGTAAGCACAGATACGCAGTATTTT,CATSDSTTVSTDTQYF
TRBJ2-1,-,TRBV7-8,-,TGTGCCAGCAGCCCCAACTACAATGAGCAGTTCTTC,CASSPNYNEQFF
TRBJ2-3,TRBD1,TRBV5-1,-,TGCGCCAGCAGCTTGGTCGGGGACAGGTACACAGATACGCAGTATTTT,CASSLVGDRYTDTQYF
TRBJ2-6,-,TRBV3-1,-,TGTGCCAGCAGCCCCATCTCGGCGGCGGGGGCCAACGTCCTGACTTTC,CASSPISAAGANVLTF
TRBJ2-3,-,TRBV7-9,many,TGTGCCAGCAGCTTAGCCCAGGGTTTGGATACGCAGTATTTT,CASSLAQGLDTQYF
TRBJ1-1,-,TRBV5-4,-,TGTGCCAGCAGCTTGGCTGGCAGCCTGAACACTGAAGCTTTCTTT,CASSLAGSLNTEAFF
TRBJ1-3,-,TRBV5-1,few,TGCGCCAGCAGCTCAACAACAGGGCAAGACACCATATATTTT,CASSSTTGQDTIYF
TRBJ2-1,-,TRBV7-6,many,TGTGCCAGCAGCTCCCCTCGAGGGGAGGCCTACAATGAGCAGTTCTTC,CASSSPRGEAYNEQFF
TRBJ2-2,-,TRBV4-1,few,TGCGCCAGCAGCCGCGGGACACTCAACACCGGGGAGCTGTTTTTT,CASSRGTLNTGELFF
TRBJ1-2,-,TRBV15,-,TGTGCCACCAGTTCTAGTTGGAATATGTATGGCTACACCTTC,CATSSSWNMYGYTF
TRBJ1-1,-,TRBV6-1,-,TGTGCCAGCAGTCGCCCGCTCCTATCGGGCACTGAAGCTTTCTTT,CASSRPLLSGTEAFF
TRBJ2-5,-,TRBV7-6,-,TGTGCCAGCAGTTCAGAGGTCGGGTCATTTACCCAGTACTTC,CASSSEVGSFTQYF
TRBJ1-6,-,TRBV7-9,-,TGTGCCAGCAGCGGGCCAGGGGCTAATTCACCCCTCCACTTT,CASSGPGANSPLHF
TRBJ1-3,-,TRBV15,few,TGTGCCACCAGCAGAGATTTGGGCACTTTCTCTGGAAACACCATATATTTT,CATSRDLGTFSGNTIYF
TRBJ2-5,TRBD1,TRBV13,few,TGTGCCAGCAGCGCAGGGACAGAGCAAGAGACCCAGTACTTC,CASSAGTEQETQYF
TRBJ2-1,-,TRBV7-6,-,TGTGCCAGCAGCCGGAACCGGGACACCAACAATGAGCAGTTCTTC,CASSRNRDTNNEQFF
TRBJ2-3,-,TRBV29-1,few,TGCAGCGTTGACACGCAGTATTTT,CSVDTQYF
TRBJ2-7,-,TRBV7-2,-,TGTACCAGCAGCTTAGAGCCGGGTTCCTACGAGCAGTACTTC,CTSSLEPGSYEQYF
TRBJ2-7,-,TRBV7-9,-,TGTGCCAGCAGCTTAGCGACCGAGCAGTACTTC,CASSLATEQYF
TRBJ1-3,-,TRBV15,-,TGTGCCACCAGCAGAGATCCGGGGGCTGGAAACACCATATATTTT,CATSRDPGAGNTIYF
TRBJ1-5,-,TRBV20-1,few,TGCAGTGGGTCCGGGGATGGAGCCTATCAGCCCCAGCATTTT,CSGSGDGAYQPQHF
TRBJ1-5,-,TRBV5-1,-,TGCGCCAGCAGCTTGGGAGGAGGTAGCAATCAGACCCAGCATTTT,CASSLGGGSNQTQHF
TRBJ2-5,TRBD2,TRBV28,few,TGTGCCAGCAGTTTTAGGGCTAGCGGGGTTGAGACCCAGTACTTC,CASSFRASGVETQYF
TRBJ1-5,-,TRBV7-2,few,TGTGCCAGCAGCTTAGGGGGGGGTAAGGGGCAGCCCCAGCATTTT,CASSLGGGKGQPQHF
TRBJ1-2,-,TRBV28,-,TGTGACAGCAGTTACTCAGGAGAGGCTAACTATGGCTACACCTTC,CDSSYSGEANYGYTF
TRBJ2-3,-,TRBV7-8,many,TGTGCCAGCAGCTCCACCGTGGCAGGGACAGATACGCAGTATTTT,CASSSTVAGTDTQYF
TRBJ1-1,-,TRBV19,-,TGTGCCAGCGGTTGGGTGAACACTGAAGCTTTCTTT,CASGWVNTEAFF
TRBJ1-1,TRBD1,TRBV6-6,once,TGTGCCAGCAGTTACTCCGGGGGACAGATCAACACTGAAGCTTTATTT,CASSYSGGQINTEALF
TRBJ1-2,TRBD1,TRBV29-1,few,TGCAGCGTTTATTTTCAGGGGGCCTATGGCTACACCTTC,CSVYFQGAYGYTF
TRBJ2-3,-,TRBV4-3,-,TGCACCAGCAGCCAAGACTGGGCGAGGAGTTCAGATACGCAGTATTTT,CTSSQDWARSSDTQYF
TRBJ2-7,-,TRBV6-1,-,TGTGCCAGCAGTGACAGGGCCTCCTACGAGACGTGCTTC,CASSDRASYETCF
TRBJ2-3,-,TRBV12-3/TRBV12-4,-,TGTGCCAGCAGTTCCCCGGGGGTGCGCACAGATACGCAGTATTTT,CASSSPGVRTDTQYF
TRBJ2-3,-,TRBV27,few,TGTGCCAGCAGTTCAAGGGCAGATACGCAGTATTTT,CASSSRADTQYF
TRBJ1-6,-,TRBV6-6,-,TGTGCCAGCAGTTACAGGACGGCAAACATTAAATCACCCCTCCACTTT,CASSYRTANIKSPLHF
TRBJ2-1,TRBD2,TRBV7-6,-,TGTGCCAGCAGCTTAGCACCGCAGCGGGGGGCCCCTTCGGTCTACAATGAGCAGTTCTTC,CASSLAPQRGAPSVYNEQFF
TRBJ1-6,TRBD1,TRBV14,many,TGTGCCAGCAGCCCACCGGGACAGTATAATTCACCCCTCCACTTT,CASSPPGQYNSPLHF
TRBJ2-1,TRBD1,TRBV5-1,-,TGCGCCAGCAGCGGCCTAGGGGGCTCGGGATACAATGAGCAGTTCTTC,CASSGLGGSGYNEQFF
TRBJ2-3,TRBD1,TRBV6-1,-,TGTGCCAGCAGGGACAGGGGGCGGGAAGATACGCAGTATTTT,CASRDRGREDTQYF
TRBJ1-4,-,TRBV7-2,-,TGTGCCAGCAGCCTGCTACCTTCTCGGGCAACTAATGAAAAACTGTTTTTT,CASSLLPSRATNEKLFF
TRBJ1-1,-,TRBV12-3/TRBV12-4,few,TGTGCCAGCAGAGGGTTTTTAGAAGCTTTCTTT,CASRGFLEAFF
TRBJ2-1,TRBD2,TRBV12-3/TRBV12-4,few,TGTGCCAGCAGTTTATCTAGCGGGGGAACCTACAATGAGCAGTTCTTC,CASSLSSGGTYNEQFF
TRBJ2-7,-,TRBV27,-,TGTGCCAGCAGTTTTGGACTGGGGCGCGAGCAGTACTTC,CASSFGLGREQYF
TRBJ2-5,-,TRBV5-1,-,TGCGCCAGCAGCTCGCTGACAGGAAGGCCAGAGCCCCAGTACTTC,CASSSLTGRPEPQYF
TRBJ1-4,-,TRBV11-2,-,TGTGCCCGCAGCCGTGCACAGGGTGCACTTTTTTTT,CARSRAQGALFF
TRBJ2-7,-,TRBV19,few,TGTGCCAGTAGTCGCCAGACTTTCCACGAGCAGTACTTC,CASSRQTFHEQYF
TRBJ2-2,-,TRBV2,once,TGTGCCAGCAGTGTTGAGGGGATAGAGACCGGGGAGCTGTTTTTT,CASSVEGIETGELFF
TRBJ1-2,-,TRBV28,-,TGTGCCAGCAGTTTGGGAGCCGTTGCCTATGGCTACACCTTC,CASSLGAVAYGYTF
TRBJ2-7,-,TRBV7-2,-,TGTGCCAGCAGCTTATACTTATGGTACTACGAGCAGTACTTC,CASSLYLWYYEQYF
TRBJ2-7,-,TRBV7-6,-,TGTGCCAGCAGCTTAGCGTTGGGGGGCTACGAGCAGTACTTC,CASSLALGGYEQYF
TRBJ2-7,TRBD2,TRBV5-6,-,TGTGCCAGCAGCTTGGTCCTTAATAGCGGGGGATCCGAGCAGTACTTC,CASSLVLNSGGSEQYF
TRBJ1-2,TRBD1,TRBV29-1,-,TGCAGCGCCATGACAGGGACCTATGGCTACACCTTC,CSAMTGTYGYTF
TRBJ1-2,-,TRBV24-1,-,TGTGCCACCAGTGCTTTCCCCGAAAGCTATGGCTACAGCTTC,CATSAFPESYGYSF
TRBJ2-7,-,TRBV2,-,TGTGCCAGCAGTGACGCGGTAGGACTCTACGAGCAGTACTTC,CASSDAVGLYEQYF
TRBJ1-3,-,TRBV7-6,-,TGTGCCAGCAGCCTCGACAGAGGGGTTGACACCATATATTTT,CASSLDRGVDTIYF
TRBJ2-7,-,TRBV28,-,TGTGCCAGCAGTCCCCCCCTAACACTTAGCTCCTACGAGCAGTACTTC,CASSPPLTLSSYEQYF
TRBJ1-1,-,TRBV7-2,many,TGTGCCAGCAGCTTGTTGACGGGCAGTTTCACTGAAGCTTTCTTT,CASSLLTGSFTEAFF